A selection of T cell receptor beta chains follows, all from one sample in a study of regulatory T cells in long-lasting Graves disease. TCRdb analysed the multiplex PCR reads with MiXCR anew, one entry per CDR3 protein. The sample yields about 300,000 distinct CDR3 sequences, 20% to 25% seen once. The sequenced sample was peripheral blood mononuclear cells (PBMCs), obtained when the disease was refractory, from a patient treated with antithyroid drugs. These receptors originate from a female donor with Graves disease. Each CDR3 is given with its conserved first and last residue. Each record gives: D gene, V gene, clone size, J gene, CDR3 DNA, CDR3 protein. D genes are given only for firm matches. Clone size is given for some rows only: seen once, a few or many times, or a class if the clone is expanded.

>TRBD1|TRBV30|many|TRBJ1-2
TGTGCCTGGCAGGACAGGGAGGGTGGCTACACCTTC
CAWQDREGGYTF
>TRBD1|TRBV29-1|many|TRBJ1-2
TGCAGCGTGGAGGGACAGCAAGCTAACTATGGCTACACCTTC
CSVEGQQANYGYTF
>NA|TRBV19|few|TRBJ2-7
TGTGCCAGTAGTAAACTCCCACCAGAGGGAACCTACGAGCAGTACTTC
CASSKLPPEGTYEQYF
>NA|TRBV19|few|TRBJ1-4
TGTGCCAGCAACCCCGGGTTCGCTAATGAAAAACTGTTTTTT
CASNPGFANEKLFF
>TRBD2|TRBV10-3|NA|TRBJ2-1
TGTGCCGCCGCGTTAGCGGGAGAGGGGAATGAGCAGTTCTTC
CAAALAGEGNEQFF
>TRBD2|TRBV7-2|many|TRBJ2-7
TGTGCCAGCAGCTTACGACCGGGACTAGCGCGGGAGCAGTACTTC
CASSLRPGLAREQYF
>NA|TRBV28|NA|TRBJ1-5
TGTGCCAGCAGTTTATCCCTGGGCAATCAGCCCCAGCATTTT
CASSLSLGNQPQHF
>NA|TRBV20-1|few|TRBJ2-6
TGCAGTGCTAAGGTCTCTGGGGCCAACGTCCTGACTTTC
CSAKVSGANVLTF
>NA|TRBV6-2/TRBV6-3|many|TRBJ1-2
TGTGCCAGCAGTTACTCCCCCAGGGGAGGCTACACCTTC
CASSYSPRGGYTF
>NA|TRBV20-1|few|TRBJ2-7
TGCAGTGCTAGAGATGACGGGTTCTCCTACGAGCAGTACTTC
CSARDDGFSYEQYF
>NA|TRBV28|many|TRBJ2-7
TGTGCCAGCACCCTTGGGGGGGGCGCTCCCTACGAGCAGTACTTC
CASTLGGGAPYEQYF
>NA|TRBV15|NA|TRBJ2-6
TGTGCCACCAGCAGATGGACCTCTGGGGCCAACGTCCTGACTTTC
CATSRWTSGANVLTF
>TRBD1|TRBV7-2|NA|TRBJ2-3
TGTGCCAGCAGCGTGGGGACAGGGATATTGGTCACAGATACGCAGTATTTT
CASSVGTGILVTDTQYF
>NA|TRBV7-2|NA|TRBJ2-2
TGTGCCAGCAGCAAACAATATCCGAACACCGGGGAGCTGTTTTTT
CASSKQYPNTGELFF
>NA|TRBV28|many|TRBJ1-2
TGTGCCAGCAGTTTATCGACGGGGGCGCTAACTGGCTATGGCTACACCTTC
CASSLSTGALTGYGYTF
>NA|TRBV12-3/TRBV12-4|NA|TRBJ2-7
TGTGCCAGCAGTTTTGGGTTCTCCTACGAGCAGTACTTC
CASSFGFSYEQYF
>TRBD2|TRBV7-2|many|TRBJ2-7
TGTGCCAGCAGCTCCCTCTCGGCGGGAGTACAACCGGAGCAGTACTTC
CASSSLSAGVQPEQYF
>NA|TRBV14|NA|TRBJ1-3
TGTGCCAGCAGCCGCACGGGGGGGGGGACCTCTGGAAACACCATATATTTT
CASSRTGGGTSGNTIYF
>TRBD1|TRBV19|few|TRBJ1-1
TGTGCCAGTAGTATACGACAGGGGGCGATGGGGACTGAAGCTTTCTTT
CASSIRQGAMGTEAFF
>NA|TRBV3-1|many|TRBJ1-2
TGTGCCAGCAGCCAAGGCAGTTGGCAGGTCTATGGCTACACCTTC
CASSQGSWQVYGYTF
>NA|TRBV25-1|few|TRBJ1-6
TGTGCCAGCCGGCAGGGGTTTGGATGGAATGGTTCACCCCTCCACTTT
CASRQGFGWNGSPLHF
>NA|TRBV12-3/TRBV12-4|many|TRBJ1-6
TGTGCCAGCACTACCAGCGGGAGGAATTCACCCCTCCACTTT
CASTTSGRNSPLHF
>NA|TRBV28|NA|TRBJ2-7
TGTGCCAGCAGTTTAGGTCTCGCCCACGAGCAGTACTTC
CASSLGLAHEQYF
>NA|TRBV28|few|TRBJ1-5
TGTGCCAGCAGTACAATCGGGGCCCATCAGCCCCAGCATTTT
CASSTIGAHQPQHF
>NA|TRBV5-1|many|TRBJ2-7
TGCGCCAGCAGCTTGCAGGGGGGTCGGTACGAGCAGTACTTC
CASSLQGGRYEQYF
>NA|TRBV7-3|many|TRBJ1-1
TGTGCCAGCCGAGCGGCCGGGGACACTGAAGCTTTCTTT
CASRAAGDTEAFF
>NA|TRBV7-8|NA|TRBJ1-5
TGTGCCAGCAGCTTAGTCACGAGGGATCAGCCCCAGCATTTT
CASSLVTRDQPQHF